The rows below give T cell receptor beta chains drawn from one sample of a study of T cell responses to AZD1222 COVID-19 vaccine. TCRdb's table, derived via immunoSEQ multiplex PCR, lists solely in-frame clones and lacks some. The profile shows nearly 95,000 clones, almost 90% of them singletons. This specimen consisted of peripheral blood, obtained on day 0 of AZD1222 vaccination. These receptors were collected from an adult in good health. CDR3s include the opening cysteine and the closing phenylalanine or tryptophan. Each record gives: CDR3 DNA, CDR3 protein, D gene, J gene, clone size, V gene. A D gene is named only where the DNA matches it firmly. Rows give clone size only sometimes, using once, few, many, or a class for an expanded clone.

CDR3nt: TGTGCCAGCAGTCACGGGACAAGCAATCAGCCCCAGCATTTT; CDR3aa: CASSHGTSNQPQHF; d_gene: .; j_gene: TRBJ1-5; abundance: .; v_gene: TRBV6-2/TRBV6-3
CDR3nt: TGTGCCAGCAGCTCGTCAACTCCGGGACAGGGTACATGGCAGCCCCAGCATTTT; CDR3aa: CASSSSTPGQGTWQPQHF; d_gene: .; j_gene: TRBJ1-5; abundance: .; v_gene: TRBV21-1
CDR3nt: TGTGCCTGTAGTCGGAACGAGGGCTATGGCTACACCTTC; CDR3aa: CACSRNEGYGYTF; d_gene: .; j_gene: TRBJ1-2; abundance: .; v_gene: TRBV30
CDR3nt: TGTGCCAGCAGTCCCAGGACAGGGCCGAACACTGAAGCTTTCTTT; CDR3aa: CASSPRTGPNTEAFF; d_gene: TRBD1; j_gene: TRBJ1-1; abundance: .; v_gene: TRBV6-5
CDR3nt: TGTGCCATCAGCAGGATATGGGCTTTGGGACAGGGGGAGACCGGGGAGCTGTTTTTT; CDR3aa: CAISRIWALGQGETGELFF; d_gene: TRBD1; j_gene: TRBJ2-2; abundance: .; v_gene: TRBV10-3
CDR3nt: TGTGCCAGCAGCTTAGTGGTCCTTGGCGAGACCCAGTACTTC; CDR3aa: CASSLVVLGETQYF; d_gene: .; j_gene: TRBJ2-5; abundance: .; v_gene: TRBV7-6
CDR3nt: TGTGCCAGTAGTATAATGGACAGCCCCTACGAGCAGTACTTC; CDR3aa: CASSIMDSPYEQYF; d_gene: .; j_gene: TRBJ2-7; abundance: .; v_gene: TRBV19
CDR3nt: TGTGCCAGCAGCCCTGGGAGGGAAGGCAATCAGCCCCAGCATTTT; CDR3aa: CASSPGREGNQPQHF; d_gene: .; j_gene: TRBJ1-5; abundance: .; v_gene: TRBV7-3
CDR3nt: TGTGCCAGCAGCCGTAACATGGGGGGACGCACAGATACGCAGTATTTT; CDR3aa: CASSRNMGGRTDTQYF; d_gene: .; j_gene: TRBJ2-3; abundance: .; v_gene: TRBV3-1/TRBV3-2
CDR3nt: TGTGCCAGCAGGGGGGACTCCTATAATTCACCCCTCCACTTT; CDR3aa: CASRGDSYNSPLHF; d_gene: .; j_gene: TRBJ1-6; abundance: .; v_gene: TRBV6-4
CDR3nt: TGTGCCAGCAGTGAATCTTCCGCAGCAAATCAGCCCCAGCATTTT; CDR3aa: CASSESSAANQPQHF; d_gene: .; j_gene: TRBJ1-5; abundance: .; v_gene: TRBV25-1
CDR3nt: TGTGCCAGCAGTTTTGGGGGCTCCTATAATTCACCCCTCCACTTT; CDR3aa: CASSFGGSYNSPLHF; d_gene: .; j_gene: TRBJ1-6; abundance: .; v_gene: TRBV27
CDR3nt: TGTGCCAGCAGGCCGAGGGCAGGACATAACACCGGGGAGCTGTTTTTT; CDR3aa: CASRPRAGHNTGELFF; d_gene: .; j_gene: TRBJ2-2; abundance: .; v_gene: TRBV5-4
CDR3nt: TGTGCCACCAGCAGAGATCTGGCGCAGGCGTCCTACAATGAGCAGTTCTTC; CDR3aa: CATSRDLAQASYNEQFF; d_gene: .; j_gene: TRBJ2-1; abundance: .; v_gene: TRBV15
CDR3nt: TGTGCCAGCAGCAACGGCGAGACCCAGTACTTC; CDR3aa: CASSNGETQYF; d_gene: .; j_gene: TRBJ2-5; abundance: .; v_gene: TRBV13
CDR3nt: TGCGCCAGCAGCTTGTTGACGGGAGAATCGGAGCAGTACTTC; CDR3aa: CASSLLTGESEQYF; d_gene: .; j_gene: TRBJ2-7; abundance: .; v_gene: TRBV5-1
CDR3nt: TGTGCCAGCAGCTTAGTTCCCGGAGACAATGAGCAGTTCTTC; CDR3aa: CASSLVPGDNEQFF; d_gene: .; j_gene: TRBJ2-1; abundance: once; v_gene: TRBV11-3
CDR3nt: TGTGCCACCTCGGACACTGTCTATGGCTACACCTTC; CDR3aa: CATSDTVYGYTF; d_gene: .; j_gene: TRBJ1-2; abundance: .; v_gene: TRBV27
CDR3nt: TGTGCCAGCAGCTCACAAGAGACGGGCAACTCTGGAAACACCATATATTTT; CDR3aa: CASSSQETGNSGNTIYF; d_gene: .; j_gene: TRBJ1-3; abundance: .; v_gene: TRBV7-2
CDR3nt: TGTGCCAGCTCACTAGCGGGGGGTGTAGATACGCAGTATTTT; CDR3aa: CASSLAGGVDTQYF; d_gene: TRBD2; j_gene: TRBJ2-3; abundance: .; v_gene: TRBV9
CDR3nt: TGTGCCAGCAGCTTCTCGGGGGCCGCAGATACGCAGTATTTT; CDR3aa: CASSFSGAADTQYF; d_gene: .; j_gene: TRBJ2-3; abundance: .; v_gene: TRBV6-2/TRBV6-3
CDR3nt: TGCGCCAGCACCGAAGCGGGGGACATCCCAGATACGCAGTATTTT; CDR3aa: CASTEAGDIPDTQYF; d_gene: TRBD2; j_gene: TRBJ2-3; abundance: once; v_gene: TRBV10-2
CDR3nt: TGTGCTAGTGGCACCGGGACAGTCACAGATACGCAGTATTTT; CDR3aa: CASGTGTVTDTQYF; d_gene: TRBD1; j_gene: TRBJ2-3; abundance: .; v_gene: TRBV12-5
CDR3nt: TGTGCCAGCAGCGGTGGGTATACGCAGTATTTT; CDR3aa: CASSGGYTQYF; d_gene: .; j_gene: TRBJ2-3; abundance: once; v_gene: TRBV11-3
CDR3nt: TGCGCCAGCAGACCCATTGAGGGCGGCTACACCTTC; CDR3aa: CASRPIEGGYTF; d_gene: .; j_gene: TRBJ1-2; abundance: .; v_gene: TRBV5-1
CDR3nt: TGTGCCAGCACCATGAGGGGGGTAAGGGGCTACACCTTC; CDR3aa: CASTMRGVRGYTF; d_gene: .; j_gene: TRBJ1-2; abundance: .; v_gene: TRBV6-5
CDR3nt: TGTGCCAGTAGTATCTCGTCCAGCTCCTACGAGCAGTACTTC; CDR3aa: CASSISSSSYEQYF; d_gene: .; j_gene: TRBJ2-7; abundance: .; v_gene: TRBV19
CDR3nt: TGCAGCGTTGAAGCATCGGGGGACAGGTACTCCTACGAGCAGTACTTC; CDR3aa: CSVEASGDRYSYEQYF; d_gene: TRBD1; j_gene: TRBJ2-7; abundance: .; v_gene: TRBV29-1
CDR3nt: TGTGCCAGTAGTACGTTTGGGGACAGAACTGAAAAACTGTTTTTT; CDR3aa: CASSTFGDRTEKLFF; d_gene: TRBD1; j_gene: TRBJ1-4; abundance: .; v_gene: TRBV19
CDR3nt: TGTGCTAGCGCACCTGCAGGGAATGCGGCCTACGAGCAGTACTTC; CDR3aa: CASAPAGNAAYEQYF; d_gene: .; j_gene: TRBJ2-7; abundance: .; v_gene: TRBV12-5
CDR3nt: TGTGCCAGCAGGCTCGCCGGGCTCGGGACCCAGTACTTC; CDR3aa: CASRLAGLGTQYF; d_gene: .; j_gene: TRBJ2-5; abundance: once; v_gene: TRBV7-9
CDR3nt: TGTGCCAGCAGCCCCCGTGAGGGAATCAATCAGCCCCAGCATTTT; CDR3aa: CASSPREGINQPQHF; d_gene: .; j_gene: TRBJ1-5; abundance: .; v_gene: TRBV9
CDR3nt: TGTGCCAGCAGCCAAAATGAGGGAGGCAATTCACCCCTCCACTTT; CDR3aa: CASSQNEGGNSPLHF; d_gene: .; j_gene: TRBJ1-6; abundance: .; v_gene: TRBV9
CDR3nt: TGCGCCAGCAGCCAAGGGACAGCCTGCACCTTC; CDR3aa: CASSQGTACTF; d_gene: .; j_gene: TRBJ1-2; abundance: .; v_gene: TRBV4-1
CDR3nt: TGTGCCAGCAGCCGACCAGACAGGGAAAGATCTTATGGCTACACCTTC; CDR3aa: CASSRPDRERSYGYTF; d_gene: .; j_gene: TRBJ1-2; abundance: .; v_gene: TRBV21-1
CDR3nt: TGTGCCAGCAGCTTGGGGCCCCCCGGGACAGGAAACTACGAGCAGTACTTC; CDR3aa: CASSLGPPGTGNYEQYF; d_gene: TRBD1; j_gene: TRBJ2-7; abundance: .; v_gene: TRBV5-6
CDR3nt: TGTGCCAGCAGGGACAGGCAGAAACACGAGCAGTACTTC; CDR3aa: CASRDRQKHEQYF; d_gene: TRBD1; j_gene: TRBJ2-7; abundance: many; v_gene: TRBV12-3/TRBV12-4
CDR3nt: TGTGCCAGCAGTGAAGGACAGGTCTATGGCTACACCTTC; CDR3aa: CASSEGQVYGYTF; d_gene: TRBD1; j_gene: TRBJ1-2; abundance: .; v_gene: TRBV25-1
CDR3nt: TGTGCCAGCAGCTTACCGGGACAGGTGAACACTGAAGCTTTCTTT; CDR3aa: CASSLPGQVNTEAFF; d_gene: TRBD1; j_gene: TRBJ1-1; abundance: .; v_gene: TRBV7-2
CDR3nt: TGCGCCAGCAGCTCCATGACAGGGGGGGACAACTATGGCTACACCTTC; CDR3aa: CASSSMTGGDNYGYTF; d_gene: TRBD1; j_gene: TRBJ1-2; abundance: .; v_gene: TRBV5-1
CDR3nt: TGTGCCAGCATCGGGCAGGGCGTTAGCAATCAGCCCCAGCATTTT; CDR3aa: CASIGQGVSNQPQHF; d_gene: .; j_gene: TRBJ1-5; abundance: .; v_gene: TRBV2
CDR3nt: TGTGCCAGCAGCGCAGAAGACAAGGAATGGGGCTACACCTTC; CDR3aa: CASSAEDKEWGYTF; d_gene: .; j_gene: TRBJ1-2; abundance: few; v_gene: TRBV9
CDR3nt: TGTGCCAGCAGCCCCTCTCTAGGTCCTGAAAAACTGTTTTTT; CDR3aa: CASSPSLGPEKLFF; d_gene: .; j_gene: TRBJ1-4; abundance: .; v_gene: TRBV14
CDR3nt: TGTGCCAGCAGTCTATGGACAGGCAACACTGAAGCTTTCTTT; CDR3aa: CASSLWTGNTEAFF; d_gene: TRBD1; j_gene: TRBJ1-1; abundance: .; v_gene: TRBV6-2/TRBV6-3
CDR3nt: TGTGCCAGTAGTACCCAGCTCGGGGCAGATACGCAGTATTTT; CDR3aa: CASSTQLGADTQYF; d_gene: .; j_gene: TRBJ2-3; abundance: .; v_gene: TRBV19
CDR3nt: TGTGCTAGTGGTCGGACTAGCGAACTCACCGGGGAGCTGTTTTTT; CDR3aa: CASGRTSELTGELFF; d_gene: TRBD2; j_gene: TRBJ2-2; abundance: .; v_gene: TRBV12-5
CDR3nt: TGTGCCAGTAGGGGATCCTATAATTCACCCCTCCACTTT; CDR3aa: CASRGSYNSPLHF; d_gene: .; j_gene: TRBJ1-6; abundance: .; v_gene: TRBV9
CDR3nt: TGTGCCAGCTCACCAGGTTCCCGATTAACCTACGAGCAGTACTTC; CDR3aa: CASSPGSRLTYEQYF; d_gene: .; j_gene: TRBJ2-7; abundance: .; v_gene: TRBV18
CDR3nt: TGTGCCAGCTCACCACCGGGGACAGGACGGCCATTTGAAGCTTTCTTT; CDR3aa: CASSPPGTGRPFEAFF; d_gene: TRBD1; j_gene: TRBJ1-1; abundance: once; v_gene: TRBV18